This TCR beta chain was found in a study of T cells in Graves' hyperthyroidism and ophthalmopathy. Study-level information: Blood from the periphery was taken at initial diagnosis, before any treatment.

It was RNA transcripts that yielded the amplified TCR beta CDR3 regions. The TCR CDR3 first-round RT-PCR relied on the HTBI primer set. TCRdb recomputed calls from the multiplex PCR reads with MiXCR, one row per CDR3 protein. Altogether approximately 330,000 distinct CDR3 sequences are present, about 21% being singletons, with the ten largest covering around 45%. The ends lost 3 bases at V and 0 bases at J; junction bases unmatched: 10. Germline CDR1 reads DFQATT; CDR2 reads SNEGSKA (reference sequence). The CDR3 has 17 amino acids. The material sequenced was blood. This sequence was found in a woman between 50 and 59 years old with Graves' hyperthyroidism. This chain connects TRBV20-1 to TRBJ2-5; 10 bases fit TRBD2. CDR3 region: CSASSPYSGGNQETQYF. For the CDR3, the DNA is TGCAGTGCTAGTAGCCCATATAGCGGGGGGAACCAAGAGACCCAGTACTTC.